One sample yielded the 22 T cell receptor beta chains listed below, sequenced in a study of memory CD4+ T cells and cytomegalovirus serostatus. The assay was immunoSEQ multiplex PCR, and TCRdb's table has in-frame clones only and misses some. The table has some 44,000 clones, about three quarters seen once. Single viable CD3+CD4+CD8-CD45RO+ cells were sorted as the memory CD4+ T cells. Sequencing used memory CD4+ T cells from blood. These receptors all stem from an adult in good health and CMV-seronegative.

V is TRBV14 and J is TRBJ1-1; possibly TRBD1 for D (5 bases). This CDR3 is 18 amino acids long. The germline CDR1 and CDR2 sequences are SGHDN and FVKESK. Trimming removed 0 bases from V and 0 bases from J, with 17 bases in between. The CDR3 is CASSQDGYRRQLNTEAFF. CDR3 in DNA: TGTGCCAGCAGCCAAGATGGGTACAGGAGGCAGTTGAACACTGAAGCTTTCTTT.

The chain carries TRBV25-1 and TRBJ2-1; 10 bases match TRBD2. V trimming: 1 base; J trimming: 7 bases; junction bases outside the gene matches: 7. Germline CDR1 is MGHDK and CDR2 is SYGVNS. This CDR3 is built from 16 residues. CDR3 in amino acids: CASSEFWSGGANEQFF. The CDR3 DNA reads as TGTGCCAGCAGTGAATTCTGGAGCGGGGGGGCAAATGAGCAGTTCTTC.

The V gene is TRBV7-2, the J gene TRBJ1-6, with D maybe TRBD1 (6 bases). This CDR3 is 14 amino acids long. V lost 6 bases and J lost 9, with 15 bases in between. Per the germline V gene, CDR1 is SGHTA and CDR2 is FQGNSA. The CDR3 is CASRFDTGSSPLHF. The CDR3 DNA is TGTGCCAGCAGGTTCGACACAGGGAGTTCACCCCTCCACTTT.

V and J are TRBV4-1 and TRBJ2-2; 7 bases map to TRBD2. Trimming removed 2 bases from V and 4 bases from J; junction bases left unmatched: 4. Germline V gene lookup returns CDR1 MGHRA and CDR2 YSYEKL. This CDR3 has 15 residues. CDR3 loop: CASSQIGGTTGELFF. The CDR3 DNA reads TGCGCCAGCAGCCAAATCGGGGGGACCACCGGGGAGCTGTTTTTT.

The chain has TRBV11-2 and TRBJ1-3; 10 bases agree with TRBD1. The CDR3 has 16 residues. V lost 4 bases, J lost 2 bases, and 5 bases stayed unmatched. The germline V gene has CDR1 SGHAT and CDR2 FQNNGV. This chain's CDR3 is CASSSRQGAAGNTIYF. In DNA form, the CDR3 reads TGTGCCAGCAGCTCCAGACAGGGGGCGGCTGGAAACACCATATATTTT. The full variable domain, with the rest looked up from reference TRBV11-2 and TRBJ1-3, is EAGVAQSPRYKIIEKRQSVAFWCNPISGHATLYWYQQILGQGPKLLIQFQNNGVVDDSQLPKDRFSAERLKGVDSTLKIQPAKLEDSAVYLCASSSRQGAAGNTIYFGEGSWLTVV.

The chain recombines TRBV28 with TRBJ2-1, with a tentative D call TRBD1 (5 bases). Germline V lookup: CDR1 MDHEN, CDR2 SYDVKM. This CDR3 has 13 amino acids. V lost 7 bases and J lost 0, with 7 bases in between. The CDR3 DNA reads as TGTGCCAGCACCCAGGGCTCCTACAATGAGCAGTTCTTC. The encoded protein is CASTQGSYNEQFF.

The CDR3 nucleotides are TGCGCCAGCAGCTTGGAGGGGGGGCCGAGGGGCACAGATACGCAGTATTTT. Translation gives CASSLEGGPRGTDTQYF. The gene calls are TRBV5-1 and TRBJ2-3; D perhaps matches TRBD2 (7 bases). The ends were cut back, 0 bases at V and 1 base at J, with 15 bases in the middle. This CDR3 spans 17 amino acids. Germline-derived CDR1 and CDR2 are SGHRS and YFSETQ.

The CDR3 DNA reads TGTGCCAGCAGCTTGGGAGGGATCGAAGAAAAACTGTTTTTT. Translation gives CASSLGGIEEKLFF. The chain is built from TRBV5-6 and TRBJ1-4; no reliable D call. Germline CDR1 and CDR2: SGHDT and YYEEEE. The CDR3 contains 14 residues. Trimming left V 0 bases short and J 8 bases short, with 11 bases between.

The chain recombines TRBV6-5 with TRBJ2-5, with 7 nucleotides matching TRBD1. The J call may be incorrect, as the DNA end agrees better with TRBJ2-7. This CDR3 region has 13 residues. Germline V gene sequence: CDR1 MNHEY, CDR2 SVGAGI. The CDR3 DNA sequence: TGTGCCAGCAGCTCGACAGGGTCCTACGAGCAGTACTTC. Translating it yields CASSSTGSYEQYF.

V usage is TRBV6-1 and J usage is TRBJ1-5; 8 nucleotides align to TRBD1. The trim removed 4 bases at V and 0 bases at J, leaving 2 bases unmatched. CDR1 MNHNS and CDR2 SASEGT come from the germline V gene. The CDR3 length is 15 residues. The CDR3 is CASSGDRYSNQPQHF. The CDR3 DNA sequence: TGTGCCAGCAGTGGGGACAGGTATAGCAATCAGCCCCAGCATTTT.

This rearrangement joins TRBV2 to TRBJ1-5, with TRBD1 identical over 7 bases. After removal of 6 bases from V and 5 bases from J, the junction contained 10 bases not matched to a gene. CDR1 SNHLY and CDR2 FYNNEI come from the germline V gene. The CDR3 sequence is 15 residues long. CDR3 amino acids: CASRDNRGFYQPQHF. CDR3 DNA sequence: TGTGCCAGCAGAGACAACAGGGGTTTCTATCAGCCCCAGCATTTT.

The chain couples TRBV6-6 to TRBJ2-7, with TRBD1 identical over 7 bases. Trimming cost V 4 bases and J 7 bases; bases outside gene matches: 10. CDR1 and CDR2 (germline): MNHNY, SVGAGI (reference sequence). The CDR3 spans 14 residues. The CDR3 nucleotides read TGTGCCAGCAGTTCCCGGAAGGGGGCGAGGGAGCAGTACTTC. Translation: CASSSRKGAREQYF.

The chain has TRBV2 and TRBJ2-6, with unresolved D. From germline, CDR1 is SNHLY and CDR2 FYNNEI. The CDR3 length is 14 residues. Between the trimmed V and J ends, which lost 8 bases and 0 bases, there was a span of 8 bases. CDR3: CASSWGSGANVLTF. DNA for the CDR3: TGTGCCAGCTCGTGGGGCTCTGGGGCCAACGTCCTGACTTTC.

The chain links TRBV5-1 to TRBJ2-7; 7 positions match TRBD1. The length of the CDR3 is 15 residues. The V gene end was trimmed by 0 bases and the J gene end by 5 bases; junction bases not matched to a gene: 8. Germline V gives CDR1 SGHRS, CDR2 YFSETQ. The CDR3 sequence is CASSLGGTEHNEQYF. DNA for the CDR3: TGCGCCAGCAGCTTGGGGGGGACAGAACACAACGAGCAGTACTTC.

The CDR3 DNA is TGTGCCAGCAGTCCAAATGCACAGGTGCCCAACAATCAGCCCCAGCATTTT. Encoded protein: CASSPNAQVPNNQPQHF. The chain is built from TRBV7-9 and TRBJ1-5; tentative D call: TRBD1 (5 bases). The ends were cut back, 6 bases at V and 3 bases at J, with 21 bases in the middle. Germline loops: CDR1 SEHNR, CDR2 FQNEAQ (reference sequence). This CDR3 comprises 17 residues.

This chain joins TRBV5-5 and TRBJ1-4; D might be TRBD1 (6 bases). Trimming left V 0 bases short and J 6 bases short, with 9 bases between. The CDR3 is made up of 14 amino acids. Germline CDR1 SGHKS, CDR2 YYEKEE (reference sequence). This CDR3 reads CASSLDRVDEKLFF. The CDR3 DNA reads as TGTGCCAGCAGCTTGGACAGGGTTGATGAAAAACTGTTTTTT. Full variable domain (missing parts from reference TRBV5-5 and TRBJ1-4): DAGVTQSPTHLIKTRGQQVTLRCSPISGHKSVSWYQQVLGQGPQFIFQYYEKEERGRGNFPDRFSARQFPNYSSELNVNALLLGDSALYLCASSLDRVDEKLFFGSGTQLSVL.

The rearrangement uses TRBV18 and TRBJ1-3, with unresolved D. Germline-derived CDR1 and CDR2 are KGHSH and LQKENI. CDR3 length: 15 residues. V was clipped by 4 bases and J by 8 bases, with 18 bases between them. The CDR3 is CASSRSGSLSDTIYF. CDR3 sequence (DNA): TGTGCCAGCTCACGGTCTGGAAGCCTGTCCGACACCATATATTTT.

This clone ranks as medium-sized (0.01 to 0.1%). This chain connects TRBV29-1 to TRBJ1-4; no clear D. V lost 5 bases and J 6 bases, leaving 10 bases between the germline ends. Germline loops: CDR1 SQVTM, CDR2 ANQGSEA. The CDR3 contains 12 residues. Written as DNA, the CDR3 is TGCAGCGTTCAGTCCGATGATGAAAAACTGTTTTTT. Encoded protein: CSVQSDDEKLFF.

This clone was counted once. Written as DNA, the CDR3 is TGTGCCAGCCCCCCCCCGGGCCAAGAGACCCAGTACTTC. It is translated as CASPPPGQETQYF. The rearrangement links TRBV6-1 to TRBJ2-5; D not certain. This CDR3 has 13 residues. V was cut by 8 bases and J by 1 base, with 11 bases left in between. Germline lookup yields CDR1 MNHNS and CDR2 SASEGT.

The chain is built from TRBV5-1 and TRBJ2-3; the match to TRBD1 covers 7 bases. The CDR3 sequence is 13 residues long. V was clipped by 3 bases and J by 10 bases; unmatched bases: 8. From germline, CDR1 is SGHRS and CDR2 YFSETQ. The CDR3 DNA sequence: TGCGCCAGCAGCTCGGGACAGAATGGAGCGCAGTATTTT. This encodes CASSSGQNGAQYF.

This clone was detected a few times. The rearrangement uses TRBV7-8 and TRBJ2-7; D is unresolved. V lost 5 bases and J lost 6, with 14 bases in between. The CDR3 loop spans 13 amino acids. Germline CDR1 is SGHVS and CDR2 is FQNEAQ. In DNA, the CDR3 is TGTGCCAGCAGCATGCCTAGGTCTGGCGAGCAGTACTTC. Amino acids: CASSMPRSGEQYF.

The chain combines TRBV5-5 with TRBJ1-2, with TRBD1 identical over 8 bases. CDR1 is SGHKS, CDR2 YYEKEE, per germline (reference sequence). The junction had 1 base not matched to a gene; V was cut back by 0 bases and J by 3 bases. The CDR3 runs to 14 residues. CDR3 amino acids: CASSLAGGDYGYTF. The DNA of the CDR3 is TGTGCCAGCAGCTTGGCAGGGGGCGACTATGGCTACACCTTC. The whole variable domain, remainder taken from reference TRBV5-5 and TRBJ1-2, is DAGVTQSPTHLIKTRGQQVTLRCSPISGHKSVSWYQQVLGQGPQFIFQYYEKEERGRGNFPDRFSARQFPNYSSELNVNALLLGDSALYLCASSLAGGDYGYTFGSGTRLTVV.